This T cell receptor beta chain was identified in a study of T cells in Graves' hyperthyroidism and ophthalmopathy. Researchers took RNA transcripts and amplified the TCR beta CDR3 regions from them. With the HTBI primer set, the TCR CDR3 went through a first round of RT-PCR. TCRdb re-analysed the multiplex PCR reads in MiXCR, keeping a single row per CDR3 protein. The table lists approximately 330,000 distinct CDR3 sequences, around a sixth of them singletons. The CDR3 extends over 13 amino acids. In germline, CDR1 is MDHEN, CDR2 SYDVKM. V was pared by 6 bases and J by 2 bases, with 2 bases of the junction left unmatched. Based on clinical symptoms, serum thyroxine and TRAb, thyroid ultrasound and orbital computed tomography, diagnoses were reached. Overall study results and limits: Onset of ophthalmopathy came a median around 6.5 months after the model predicted it.

This clonotype was recorded many times. No antigen is known for it. Sequencing used blood. This chain links TRBV28 with TRBJ2-7, with 9 nucleotides matching TRBD1. The receptor was isolated from a woman aged 45-60 years with Graves' hyperthyroidism. The DNA for the CDR3 is TGTGCCAGCAGGGGACAGGGAACCTACGAGCAGTACTTC. This translates into CASRGQGTYEQYF.